This T cell receptor (beta chain) came from a study of T cells in women clearing cervical HPV infection. CDR1 and CDR2 from the germline V gene are DFQATT and SNEGSKA (reference sequence). Trimming took 0 bases from V and 5 from J, leaving 20 bases between them. The CDR3 sequence is 17 residues long. TCRdb keeps only in-frame clones here, not all; method: immunoSEQ multiplex PCR. Its clone listing holds 40,000 or so clones. On this clone itself: With the read ending 3 residues before the CDR3 end, the germline J gene is used to fill in that end.

The receptor was derived from a woman between 18 and 70 years old with a cervical HPV16 infection that either progressed to CIN3+ or cleared (not recorded which). What was sequenced was blood buffy coat. This sequence joins TRBV20-1 and TRBJ1-5; D remains ambiguous. The CDR3 bases that were read are TGCAGTGCTAGAGATGGGCACTTCAGGAAAGGATATCAGCCC. It encodes CSARDGHFRKGYQP. The complete CDR3 sequence is CSARDGHFRKGYQPQHF.